This T cell receptor beta chain is from a study of CD8 T cells in ankylosing spondylitis. Study results and limitations: Disease-linked clones were reportedly significantly enriched in matched ankylosing spondylitis synovial fluid. In the blood and synovial fluid of reactive arthritis, some motif variants had been previously reported. Apparently characteristic of ankylosing spondylitis blood was a TCR beta motif (about 8 highly homologous variants).

The CDR3 spans 16 residues. The V end lost 4 bases, the J end lost 2 bases, and 14 bases lay between the germline ends. Germline loops: CDR1 MDHEN, CDR2 SYDVKM. This clonotype was counted many times. The antigen is unknown. In making TCR beta libraries, quantitative 5'-RACE with molecular barcodes was used. TCRdb independently ran MiXCR on the 5' RACE reads; one entry per CDR3 protein. Of approximately 40,000 distinct CDR3 sequences in the sample, 6% are singletons; the top ten hold 12%. The sequencing sample was made of blood, either unsorted or a sorted T cell fraction (not recorded which). This clonotype was sampled from a male donor with ankylosing spondylitis or in good health (not recorded which). The chain is built from TRBV28 and TRBJ2-2; a possible D gene is TRBD1 (6 bases). The CDR3 sequence: CASSSWGQDNTGELFF. CDR3 in DNA: TGTGCCAGCAGTTCTTGGGGACAAGATAACACCGGGGAGCTGTTTTTT.